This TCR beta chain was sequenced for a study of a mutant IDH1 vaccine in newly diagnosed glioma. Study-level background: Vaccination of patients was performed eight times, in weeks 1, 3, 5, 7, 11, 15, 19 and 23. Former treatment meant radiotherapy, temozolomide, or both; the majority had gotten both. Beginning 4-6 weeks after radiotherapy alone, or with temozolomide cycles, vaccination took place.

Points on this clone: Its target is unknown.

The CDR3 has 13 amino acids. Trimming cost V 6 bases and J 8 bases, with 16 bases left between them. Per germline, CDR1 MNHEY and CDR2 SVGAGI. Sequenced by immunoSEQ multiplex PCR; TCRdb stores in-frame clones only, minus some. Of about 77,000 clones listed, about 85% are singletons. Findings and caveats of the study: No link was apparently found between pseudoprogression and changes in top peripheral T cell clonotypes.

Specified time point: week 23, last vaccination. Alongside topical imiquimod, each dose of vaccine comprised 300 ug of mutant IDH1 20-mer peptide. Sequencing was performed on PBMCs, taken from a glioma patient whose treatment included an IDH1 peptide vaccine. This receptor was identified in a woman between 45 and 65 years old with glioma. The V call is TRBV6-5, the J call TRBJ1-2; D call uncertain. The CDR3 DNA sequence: TGTGCCAGCAGATCCCGGGCCTCTCGGGGCTACACCTTC. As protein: CASRSRASRGYTF.